These 20 T cell receptor beta chains originate from one sample sequenced in a study of blood T cell repertoires in COVID-19. Measured with immunoSEQ multiplex PCR; TCRdb has only the in-frame clones, and not every one. The table includes tens of thousands of clones, about nine tenths detected once. Source material: peripheral blood. These receptors were taken from a man aged 55 to 69 with COVID-19, enrolled during active disease.

V and J are TRBV19 and TRBJ1-3; TRBD1 agrees at 7 bases. The CDR3 is 14 amino acids. The V segment lost 3 bases and the J segment 3 bases; nucleotides outside the gene matches: 2. Germline V gene sequence: CDR1 LNHDA, CDR2 SQIVND (reference sequence). The CDR3 is CASSMQGDGNTIYF. CDR3 DNA: TGTGCCAGTAGTATGCAGGGGGATGGAAACACCATATATTTT.

The genes are TRBV11-1 and TRBJ1-5; 9 bases are shared with TRBD1. The CDR3 has 15 amino acids. The germline V gene has CDR1 SGHAT and CDR2 FQDESV (reference sequence). V was pared by 5 bases and J by 9 bases, with 11 bases of the junction left unmatched. In DNA form, the CDR3 reads TGTGCCAGCAGCCCACGTAACAGGGACAGGGTGCCCCAGCATTTT. This codes for CASSPRNRDRVPQHF. Full variable domain (outside the CDR3, taken from reference TRBV11-1 and TRBJ1-5): EAEVAQSPRYKITEKSQAVAFWCDPISGHATLYWYRQILGQGPELLVQFQDESVVDDSQLPKDRFSAERLKGVDSTLKIQPAELGDSAMYLCASSPRNRDRVPQHFGDGTRLSIL.

This chain links TRBV2 with TRBJ1-2; no definite D call. The germline V gene has CDR1 SNHLY and CDR2 FYNNEI. This CDR3 spans 13 amino acids. V lost 7 bases and J lost 0, with 9 bases in between. The CDR3: CASMLESNYGYTF. The CDR3 coding sequence is TGTGCCAGCATGTTAGAGTCTAACTATGGCTACACCTTC.

The genes are TRBV11-3 and TRBJ2-7; tentative D call: TRBD2 (6 bases). In germline, CDR1 is SGHNT, CDR2 YENEEA. Between the trimmed V and J ends, which lost 4 bases and 5 bases, there was a span of 15 bases. The CDR3 sequence is 14 residues long. The CDR3: CASSSLAGSHEQYF. The CDR3 DNA reads TGTGCCAGCAGCTCCCTGGCGGGATCCCACGAGCAGTACTTC.

J is TRBJ2-6 and V is TRBV25-1; 9 positions agree with TRBD1. This CDR3 has 16 amino acids. Trimming took 3 bases from V and 3 from J; bases not matched to a gene: 3. Germline loops: CDR1 MGHDK, CDR2 SYGVNS. This CDR3 reads CASSDYRGRGANVLTF. The CDR3 DNA reads TGTGCCAGCAGTGATTACAGGGGGCGTGGGGCCAACGTCCTGACTTTC.

The chain links TRBV9 to TRBJ2-5, with 11 bases lining up with TRBD1. Germline V gene sequence: CDR1 SGDLS, CDR2 YYNGEE. The V segment lost 4 bases and the J segment 4 bases; nucleotides outside the gene matches: 6. The CDR3 contains 15 residues. The CDR3 nucleotides are TGTGCCAGCAGCATAGGGACAGGGGGACGAGAGACCCAGTACTTC. This encodes CASSIGTGGRETQYF.

The V gene is TRBV19, the J gene TRBJ1-2, with 7 positions matching TRBD1. CDR1 LNHDA and CDR2 SQIVND come from the germline V gene (reference sequence). The ends lost 1 base at V and 4 bases at J; junction bases unmatched: 6. The CDR3 length is 15 residues. CDR3: CASSIGKGGFYGYTF. CDR3 DNA sequence: TGTGCCAGTAGTATAGGGAAAGGGGGCTTCTATGGCTACACCTTC. The whole variable domain, remainder taken from reference TRBV19 and TRBJ1-2, is DGGITQSPKYLFRKEGQNVTLSCEQNLNHDAMYWYRQDPGQGLRLIYYSQIVNDFQKGDIAEGYSVSREKKESFPLTVTSAQKNPTAFYLCASSIGKGGFYGYTFGSGTRLTVV.

The chain couples TRBV27 to TRBJ1-2; 10 bases are a match to TRBD1. With V trimmed by 2 bases and J by 6 bases, 9 bases remained unmatched. The CDR3 totals 16 residues. Germline CDR1 MNHEY, CDR2 SMNVEV (reference sequence). CDR3 sequence: CASSLGRDRGQDGYTF. The CDR3, as DNA: TGTGCCAGCAGTTTAGGTCGAGACAGGGGGCAAGATGGCTACACCTTC.

The chain carries TRBV9 and TRBJ2-1; 8 bases agree with TRBD1. Germline trimming cut 6 bases from V and 10 bases from J; bases unmatched to any gene: 12. CDR1 and CDR2 from the germline V gene are SGDLS and YYNGEE. The length of the CDR3 is 14 residues. CDR3 region: CASNEIRGLPEQFF. The CDR3 nucleotides read TGTGCCAGCAACGAGATCAGGGGGCTACCCGAGCAGTTCTTC.

The chain combines TRBV5-4 with TRBJ2-5, with D tentatively TRBD1 (5 bases). The CDR3 sequence is 13 residues long. Trimming shortened V by 3 bases and J by 1 base, and 7 bases separated the two germline ends. The germline V gene has CDR1 SGHNT and CDR2 YYREEE (reference sequence). CDR3: CASSSQGQETQYF. The CDR3 DNA sequence: TGTGCCAGCAGCTCCCAGGGCCAAGAGACCCAGTACTTC.

The CDR3 DNA is TGTGCCAGCTCATCAGGACAGCAAGCGTCTGGAAACACCATATATTTT. This codes for CASSSGQQASGNTIYF. The rearrangement links TRBV18 to TRBJ1-3; weak D call: TRBD1 (6 bases). The CDR3 has 16 amino acids. Germline V gene data show CDR1 as KGHSH and CDR2 as LQKENI. Between the trimmed V and J ends, which lost 5 bases and 1 base, there was a span of 15 bases.

The chain couples TRBV5-6 to TRBJ1-3; D remains ambiguous. This CDR3 spans 11 amino acids. From germline, CDR1 is SGHDT and CDR2 YYEEEE. Trimming removed 3 bases at V and 6 bases at J, with 4 bases between. The CDR3 DNA is TGTGCCAGCAGCTCCTCAAACACCATATATTTT. It encodes CASSSSNTIYF.

The rearrangement joins TRBV11-3 to TRBJ1-2; D gene uncertain. V was cut by 1 base and J by 4 bases, with 10 bases left in between. Germline V gene sequence: CDR1 SGHNT, CDR2 YENEEA. This CDR3 comprises 14 residues. The CDR3: CASSLGREAYGYTF. The DNA of the CDR3 is TGTGCCAGCAGCTTAGGGAGGGAAGCCTATGGCTACACCTTC.

The V gene is TRBV19, the J gene TRBJ1-6; 7 nucleotides agree with TRBD1. Germline CDR1 reads LNHDA; CDR2 reads SQIVND (reference sequence). The CDR3 consists of 14 residues. After removal of 5 bases from V and 6 bases from J, the junction contained 4 bases not matched to a gene. CDR3 in DNA: TGTGCCAGTAGTCCTGGGGACAGTAATTCACCCCTCCACTTT. Translating gives CASSPGDSNSPLHF.

This chain connects TRBV2 to TRBJ1-1; perhaps TRBD1 as D (6 bases). V gave up 4 bases and J gave up 3 bases, with 21 bases separating them. The germline V gene has CDR1 SNHLY and CDR2 FYNNEI. This CDR3 has 17 residues. The CDR3 region has the DNA TGTGCCAGCAGTGTTGGTCCAGGGGCGGGTTGGGACACTGAAGCTTTCTTT. It is translated as CASSVGPGAGWDTEAFF. Full variable domain (outside the CDR3, taken from reference TRBV2 and TRBJ1-1): EPEVTQTPSHQVTQMGQEVILRCVPISNHLYFYWYRQILGQKVEFLVSFYNNEISEKSEIFDDQFSVERPDGSNFTLKIRSTKLEDSAMYFCASSVGPGAGWDTEAFFGQGTRLTVV.

V usage is TRBV5-1 and J usage is TRBJ2-2; 11 positions match TRBD2. J lost 5 bases, V lost 4 bases, and 4 bases had no gene match. CDR3 length: 15 amino acids. CDR1 SGHRS and CDR2 YFSETQ come from the germline V gene. Written as DNA, the CDR3 is TGCGCCAGCAGCGAACGACTAGCGGGGACCGGGGAGCTGTTTTTT. As protein: CASSERLAGTGELFF.

The chain employs TRBV4-1 and TRBJ1-6, with 7 positions matching TRBD1. Germline V gene sequence: CDR1 MGHRA, CDR2 YSYEKL. The CDR3 spans 16 residues. Losses at the gene ends were 3 bases for V and 4 bases for J; bases not matched to a gene: 6. This CDR3 reads CASSQGNRGYNSPLHF. The CDR3 nucleotides read TGCGCCAGCAGCCAGGGGAACAGGGGTTATAATTCACCCCTCCACTTT.

This clone was counted a single time. V usage is TRBV5-6 and J usage is TRBJ2-1; 11 nucleotides align to TRBD2. V shed 4 bases, J shed 2 bases, and the junction held 5 bases outside the gene matches. The CDR3 extends over 16 amino acids. CDR1 and CDR2 from the germline V gene are SGHDT and YYEEEE. The CDR3 nucleotides read TGTGCCAGCAGCCAGGGACTAGCGGAGACCTACAATGAGCAGTTCTTC. Translating gives CASSQGLAETYNEQFF.

The chain combines TRBV14 with TRBJ2-1; 7 bases map to TRBD2. Looked up from germline, CDR1 is SGHDN and CDR2 is FVKESK. The J segment lost 9 bases and the V segment lost 4 bases, leaving 9 bases of the junction unmatched. The CDR3 totals 14 residues. CDR3 in amino acids: CASSRDYDGLEQFF. CDR3 bases: TGTGCCAGCAGCCGGGACTACGACGGTCTTGAGCAGTTCTTC.

The chain is built from TRBV24-1 and TRBJ1-2; 9 positions agree with TRBD1. The CDR3 covers 16 residues. CDR1 KGHDR and CDR2 SFDVKD come from the germline V gene. Trimming at V came to 1 base and at J to 4 bases, leaving 6 bases not matched to a gene. This CDR3 reads CATSDFGTGNGYGYTF. The CDR3 bases are TGTGCCACCAGTGATTTCGGGACAGGGAATGGCTATGGCTACACCTTC.